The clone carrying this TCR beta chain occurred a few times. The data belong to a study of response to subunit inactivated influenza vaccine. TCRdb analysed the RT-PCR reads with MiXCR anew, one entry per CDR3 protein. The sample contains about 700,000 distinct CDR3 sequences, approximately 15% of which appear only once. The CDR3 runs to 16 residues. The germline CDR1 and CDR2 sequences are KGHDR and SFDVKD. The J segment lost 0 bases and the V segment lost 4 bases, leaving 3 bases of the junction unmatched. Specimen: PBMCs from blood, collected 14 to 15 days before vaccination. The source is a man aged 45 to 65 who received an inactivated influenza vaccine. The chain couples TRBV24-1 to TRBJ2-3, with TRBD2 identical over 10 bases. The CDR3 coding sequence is TGTGCCACCAGTGACTCACTAGCGGGGAGCACAGATACGCAGTATTTT. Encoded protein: CATSDSLAGSTDTQYF.